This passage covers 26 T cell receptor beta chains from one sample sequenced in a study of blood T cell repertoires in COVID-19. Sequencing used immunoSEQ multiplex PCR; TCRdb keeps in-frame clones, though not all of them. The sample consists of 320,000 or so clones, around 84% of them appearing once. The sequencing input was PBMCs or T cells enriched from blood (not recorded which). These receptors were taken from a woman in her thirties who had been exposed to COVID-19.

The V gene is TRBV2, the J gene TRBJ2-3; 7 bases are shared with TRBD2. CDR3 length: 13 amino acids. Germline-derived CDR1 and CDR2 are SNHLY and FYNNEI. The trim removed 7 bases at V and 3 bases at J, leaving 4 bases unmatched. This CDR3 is CASIRRGTDTQYF. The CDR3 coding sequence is TGTGCCAGCATAAGGCGGGGGACAGATACGCAGTATTTT.

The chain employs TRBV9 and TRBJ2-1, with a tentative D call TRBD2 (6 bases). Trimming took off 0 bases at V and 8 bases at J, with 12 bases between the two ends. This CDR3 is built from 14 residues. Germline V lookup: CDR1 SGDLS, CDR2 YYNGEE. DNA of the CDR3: TGTGCCAGCAGCGTAGCGGGAGTAATGGATGAGCAGTTCTTC. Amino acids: CASSVAGVMDEQFF. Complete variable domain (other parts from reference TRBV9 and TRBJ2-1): DSGVTQTPKHLITATGQRVTLRCSPRSGDLSVYWYQQSLDQGLQFLIQYYNGEERAKGNILERFSAQQFPDLHSELNLSSLELGDSALYFCASSVAGVMDEQFFGPGTRLTVL.

CDR3 amino acids: CASSLQGVSTDTQYF. The CDR3 DNA follows: TGCGCCAGCAGCTTGCAGGGTGTGTCCACAGATACGCAGTATTTT. The rearrangement uses TRBV5-1 and TRBJ2-3; D might be TRBD1 (5 bases). Germline-derived CDR1 and CDR2 are SGHRS and YFSETQ. The CDR3 contains 15 residues. Deletions cut 1 base from V and 2 bases from J, with 11 bases between. Full variable domain (rest looked up from reference TRBV5-1 and TRBJ2-3): KAGVTQTPRYLIKTRGQQVTLSCSPISGHRSVSWYQQTPGQGLQFLFEYFSETQRNKGNFPGRFSGRQFSNSRSEMNVSTLELGDSALYLCASSLQGVSTDTQYFGPGTRLTVL.

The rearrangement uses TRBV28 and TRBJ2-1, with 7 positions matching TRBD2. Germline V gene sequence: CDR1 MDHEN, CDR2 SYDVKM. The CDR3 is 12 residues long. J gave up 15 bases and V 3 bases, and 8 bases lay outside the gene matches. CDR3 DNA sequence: TGTGCCAGCAGTTTTCTCGCGGGAGTTTGGTTCTTC. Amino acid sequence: CASSFLAGVWFF. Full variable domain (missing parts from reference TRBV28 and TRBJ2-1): DVKVTQSSRYLVKRTGEKVFLECVQDMDHENMFWYRQDPGLGLRLIYFSYDVKMKEKGDIPEGYSVSREKKERFSLILESASTNQTSMYLCASSFLAGVWFFGPGTRLTVL.

The CDR3 reads CASSDETGVQYF. CDR3 DNA sequence: TGTGCCAGCAGCGATGAGACAGGGGTGCAGTACTTC. The chain combines TRBV7-6 with TRBJ2-7; 8 nucleotides agree with TRBD1. V dropped 5 bases and J dropped 9; count of bases not matched to a gene: 6. Germline V gene data show CDR1 as SGHVS and CDR2 as FNYEAQ. CDR3 length: 12 residues.

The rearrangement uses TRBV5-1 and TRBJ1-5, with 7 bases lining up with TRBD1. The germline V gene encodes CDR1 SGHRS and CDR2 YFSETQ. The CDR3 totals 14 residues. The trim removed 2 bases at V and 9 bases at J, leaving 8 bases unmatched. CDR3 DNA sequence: TGCGCCAGCAGCTTATGGACAGGTGATTTGCCCCAGCATTTT. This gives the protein CASSLWTGDLPQHF.

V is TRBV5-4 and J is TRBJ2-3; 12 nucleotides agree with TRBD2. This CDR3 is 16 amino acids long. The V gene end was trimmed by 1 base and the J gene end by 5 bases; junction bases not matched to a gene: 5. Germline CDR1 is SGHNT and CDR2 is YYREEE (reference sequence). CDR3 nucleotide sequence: TGTGCCAGCAGCTTGCAGCTAGCGGGGGGGCAAGATACGCAGTATTTT. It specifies CASSLQLAGGQDTQYF.

The CDR3 is CASSIGSGGVEETQYF. As DNA, the CDR3 is TGTGCCAGTAGTATAGGGTCGGGGGGGGTCGAGGAGACCCAGTACTTC. The chain is built from TRBV19 and TRBJ2-5; 8 bases map to TRBD2. Germline V gives CDR1 LNHDA, CDR2 SQIVND (reference sequence). V lost 1 base and J lost 5; bases outside the gene matches: 9. This CDR3 is built from 16 residues.

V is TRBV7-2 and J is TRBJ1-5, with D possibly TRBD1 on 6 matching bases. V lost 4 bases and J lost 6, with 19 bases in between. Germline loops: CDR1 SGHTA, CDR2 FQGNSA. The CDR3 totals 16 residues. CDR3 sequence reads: CASSSQGGAQGQPQHF. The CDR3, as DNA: TGTGCCAGCAGCTCCCAAGGGGGGGCACAGGGTCAGCCCCAGCATTTT.

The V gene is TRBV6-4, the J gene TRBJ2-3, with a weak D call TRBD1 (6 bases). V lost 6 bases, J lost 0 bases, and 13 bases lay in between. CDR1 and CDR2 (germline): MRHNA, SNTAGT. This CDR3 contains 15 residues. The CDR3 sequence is CASSHKGDSTDTQYF. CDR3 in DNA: TGTGCCAGCAGCCACAAGGGGGATAGCACAGATACGCAGTATTTT.

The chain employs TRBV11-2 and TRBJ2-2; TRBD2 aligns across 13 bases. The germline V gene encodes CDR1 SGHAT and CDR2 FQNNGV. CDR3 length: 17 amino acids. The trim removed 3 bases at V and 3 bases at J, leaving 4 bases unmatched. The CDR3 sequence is CASSLTSGGSDTGELFF. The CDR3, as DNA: TGTGCCAGCAGCTTGACTAGCGGGGGGTCGGACACCGGGGAGCTGTTTTTT. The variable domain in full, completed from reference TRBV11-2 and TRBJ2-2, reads EAGVAQSPRYKIIEKRQSVAFWCNPISGHATLYWYQQILGQGPKLLIQFQNNGVVDDSQLPKDRFSAERLKGVDSTLKIQPAKLEDSAVYLCASSLTSGGSDTGELFFGEGSRLTVL.

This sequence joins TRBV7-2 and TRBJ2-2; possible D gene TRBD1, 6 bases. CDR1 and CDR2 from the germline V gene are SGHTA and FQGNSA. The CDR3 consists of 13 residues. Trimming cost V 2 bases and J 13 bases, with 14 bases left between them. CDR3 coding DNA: TGTGCCAGCAGCTTATCTGCAGGGGTTGGGCTGTTTTTT. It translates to CASSLSAGVGLFF.

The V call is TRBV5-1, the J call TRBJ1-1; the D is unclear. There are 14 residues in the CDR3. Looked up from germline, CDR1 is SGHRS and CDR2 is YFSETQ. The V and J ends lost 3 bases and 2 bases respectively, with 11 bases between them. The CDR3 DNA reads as TGCGCCAGCAGCTCGACACGTGAAAACACTGAAGCTTTCTTT. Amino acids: CASSSTRENTEAFF.

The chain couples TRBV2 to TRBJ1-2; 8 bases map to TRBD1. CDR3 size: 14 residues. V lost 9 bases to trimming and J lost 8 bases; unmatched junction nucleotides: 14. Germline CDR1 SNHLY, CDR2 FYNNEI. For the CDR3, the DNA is TGTGCCAGGGCCACCGGGACAGGTCTTGGGGGCTACACCTTC. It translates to CARATGTGLGGYTF.

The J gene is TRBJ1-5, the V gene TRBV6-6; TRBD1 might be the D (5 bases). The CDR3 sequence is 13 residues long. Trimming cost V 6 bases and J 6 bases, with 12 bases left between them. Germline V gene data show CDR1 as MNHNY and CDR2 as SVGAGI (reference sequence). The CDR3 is CASRQGLGQPQHF. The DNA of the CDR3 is TGTGCCAGCAGGCAGGGTCTAGGTCAGCCCCAGCATTTT.

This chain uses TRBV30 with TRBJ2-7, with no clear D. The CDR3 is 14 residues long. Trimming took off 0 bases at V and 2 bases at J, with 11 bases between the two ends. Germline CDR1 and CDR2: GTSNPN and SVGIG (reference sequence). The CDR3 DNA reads TGTGCCTGGAGTGTACTACGGCCCGCCTACGAGCAGTACTTC. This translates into CAWSVLRPAYEQYF.

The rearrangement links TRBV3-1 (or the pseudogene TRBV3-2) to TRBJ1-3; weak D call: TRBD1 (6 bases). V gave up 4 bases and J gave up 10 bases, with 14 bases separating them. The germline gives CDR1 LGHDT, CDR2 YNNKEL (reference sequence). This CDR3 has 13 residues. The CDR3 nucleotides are TGTGCCAGCAGCCCCTCACAGGGTTCGACCATATATTTT. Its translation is CASSPSQGSTIYF.

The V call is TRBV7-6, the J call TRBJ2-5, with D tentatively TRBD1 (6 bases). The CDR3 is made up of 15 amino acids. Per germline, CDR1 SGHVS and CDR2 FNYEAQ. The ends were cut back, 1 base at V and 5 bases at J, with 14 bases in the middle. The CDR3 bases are TGTGCCAGCAGCTTAGGTGGACAGTGGGGGGAGACCCAGTACTTC. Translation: CASSLGGQWGETQYF. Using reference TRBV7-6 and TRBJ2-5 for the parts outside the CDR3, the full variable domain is GAGVSQSPRYKVTKRGQDVALRCDPISGHVSLYWYRQALGQGPEFLTYFNYEAQQDKSGLPNDRFSAERPEGSISTLTIQRTEQRDSAMYRCASSLGGQWGETQYFGPGTRLLVL.

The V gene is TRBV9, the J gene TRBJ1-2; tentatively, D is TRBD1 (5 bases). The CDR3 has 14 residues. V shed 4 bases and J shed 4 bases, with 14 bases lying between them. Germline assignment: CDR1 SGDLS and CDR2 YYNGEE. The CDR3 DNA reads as TGTGCCAGCAGCTTACCGGGGGACGGCTATGGCTACACCTTC. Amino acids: CASSLPGDGYGYTF.

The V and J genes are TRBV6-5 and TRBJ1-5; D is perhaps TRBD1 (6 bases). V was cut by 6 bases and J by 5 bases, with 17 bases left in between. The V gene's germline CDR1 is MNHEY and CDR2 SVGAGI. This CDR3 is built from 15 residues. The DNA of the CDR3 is TGTGCCAGCAGGGTCCGGGGGGGCCGCGATCAGCCCCAGCATTTT. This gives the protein CASRVRGGRDQPQHF.

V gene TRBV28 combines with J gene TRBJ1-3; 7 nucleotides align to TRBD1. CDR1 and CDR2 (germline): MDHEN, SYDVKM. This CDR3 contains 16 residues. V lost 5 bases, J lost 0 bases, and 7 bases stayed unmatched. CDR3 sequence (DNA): TGTGCCAGCAGTCCCGGGACAGCTTACTCTGGAAACACCATATATTTT. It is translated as CASSPGTAYSGNTIYF.

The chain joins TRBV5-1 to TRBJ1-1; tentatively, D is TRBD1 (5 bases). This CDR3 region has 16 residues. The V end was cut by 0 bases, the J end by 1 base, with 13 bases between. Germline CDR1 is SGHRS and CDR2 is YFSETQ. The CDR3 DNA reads TGCGCCAGCAGCTTGGGTCACACAGGTGGGAACACTGAAGCTTTCTTT. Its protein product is CASSLGHTGGNTEAFF.

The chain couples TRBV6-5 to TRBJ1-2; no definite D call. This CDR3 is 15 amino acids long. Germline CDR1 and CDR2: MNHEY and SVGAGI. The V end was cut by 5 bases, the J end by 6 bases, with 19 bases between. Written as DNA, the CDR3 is TGTGCCAGCAGTACCTACGGGTTCGGATCCGATGGCTACACCTTC. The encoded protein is CASSTYGFGSDGYTF.

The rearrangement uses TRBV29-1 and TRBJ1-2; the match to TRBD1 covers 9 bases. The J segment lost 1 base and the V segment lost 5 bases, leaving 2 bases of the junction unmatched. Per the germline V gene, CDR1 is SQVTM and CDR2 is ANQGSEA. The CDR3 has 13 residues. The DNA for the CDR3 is TGCAGCGTTTGGACAGGGGTTAACTATGGCTACACCTTC. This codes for CSVWTGVNYGYTF. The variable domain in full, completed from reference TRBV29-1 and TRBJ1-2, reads SAVISQKPSRDICQRGTSLTIQCQVDSQVTMMFWYRQQPGQSLTLIATANQGSEATYESGFVIDKFPISRPNLTFSTLTVSNMSPEDSSIYLCSVWTGVNYGYTFGSGTRLTVV.

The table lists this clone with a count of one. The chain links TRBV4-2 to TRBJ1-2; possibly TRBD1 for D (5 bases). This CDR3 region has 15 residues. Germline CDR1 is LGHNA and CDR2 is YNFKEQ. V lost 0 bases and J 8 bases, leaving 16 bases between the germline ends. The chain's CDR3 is CASSQDLTAIQGYTF. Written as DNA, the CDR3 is TGTGCCAGCAGCCAAGATCTGACAGCCATCCAGGGCTACACCTTC.

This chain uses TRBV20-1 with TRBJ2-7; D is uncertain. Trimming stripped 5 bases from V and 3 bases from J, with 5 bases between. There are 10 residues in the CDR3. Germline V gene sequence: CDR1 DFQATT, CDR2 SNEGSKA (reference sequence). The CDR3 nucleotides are TGCAGTGCTGACAACTACGAGCAGTACTTC. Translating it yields CSADNYEQYF.